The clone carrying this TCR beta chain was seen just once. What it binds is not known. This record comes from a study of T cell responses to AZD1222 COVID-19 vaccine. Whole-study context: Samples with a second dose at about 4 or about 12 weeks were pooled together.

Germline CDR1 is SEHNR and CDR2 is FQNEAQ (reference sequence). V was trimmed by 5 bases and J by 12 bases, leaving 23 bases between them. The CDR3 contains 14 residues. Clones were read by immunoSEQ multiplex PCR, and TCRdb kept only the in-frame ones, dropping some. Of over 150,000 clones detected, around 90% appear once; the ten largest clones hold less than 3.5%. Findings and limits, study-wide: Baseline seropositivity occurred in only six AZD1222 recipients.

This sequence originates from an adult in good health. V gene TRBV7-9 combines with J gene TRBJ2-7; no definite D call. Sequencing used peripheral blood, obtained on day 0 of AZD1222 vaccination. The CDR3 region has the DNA TGTGCCAGCAGCCATTGGTCGTCAGAGCAGTCTGCGTACTTC. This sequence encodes CASSHWSSEQSAYF.